The TCR beta chain under discussion was sequenced for a study of sequential checkpoint blockade in melanoma. This clone was recorded at least ten times. Profiled with immunoSEQ multiplex PCR; TCRdb holds only in-frame clones, not every one. The data hold approximately 8,800 clones, with 20% to 25% observed a single time. Germline loops: CDR1 MGHRA, CDR2 YSYEKL. J was trimmed by 1 base and V by 1 base; bases with no gene match: 5. This CDR3 has 17 residues. As for treatment: randomized to nivolumab then ipilimumab (arm A) or the reverse (arm B). This clonotype originated in a human donor with melanoma. Sample: tumor tissue (inferred from file names), taken from a patient given nivolumab and ipilimumab in sequence. The chain combines TRBV4-1 with TRBJ2-3; 10 nucleotides align to TRBD1. In DNA, the CDR3 is TGCGCCAGCAGCCAAGGAGGGGGGACAGGGGGCACAGATACGCAGTATTTT. Its protein product is CASSQGGGTGGTDTQYF.